These T cell receptor beta chains were read from a single sample in a study of cytomegalovirus exposure and HLA in healthy donors. Profiled with immunoSEQ multiplex PCR; TCRdb holds only in-frame clones, not every one. In the table there are around 280,000 clones, about 87% of which are singletons. Sequencing used PBMCs. These receptors were collected from a woman aged 18-30 years in good health and CMV-seronegative. Each CDR3 is given with its conserved first and last residue. D genes are given only for firm matches. The size field is filled for only some rows; it gives once, few, many or a size class.

clone size,D gene,J gene,V gene,CDR3 protein,CDR3 DNA
once,TRBD1,TRBJ1-2,TRBV29-1,CSVEPGQADGYTF,TGCAGCGTTGAGCCGGGACAGGCGGATGGCTACACCTTC
NA,NA,TRBJ2-7,TRBV30,CAWKSPRQRNYEQYF,TGTGCCTGGAAGTCCCCTCGACAGAGAAACTACGAGCAGTACTTC
few,TRBD2,TRBJ2-3,TRBV10-3,CASKTSGGHSTDTQYF,TGTGCCTCCAAGACTAGCGGGGGGCATAGCACAGATACGCAGTATTTT
NA,NA,TRBJ1-4,TRBV13,CASSLAQGNEKLFF,TGTGCCAGCAGCTTAGCCCAGGGAAATGAAAAACTGTTTTTT
NA,NA,TRBJ2-7,TRBV5-1,CASSFDQFRVLLYF,TGCGCCAGCAGCTTTGACCAATTCAGGGTCTTACTGTACTTC
NA,NA,TRBJ1-2,TRBV20-1,CSATLLGGYTF,TGCAGTGCGACACTTCTCGGAGGCTACACCTTC
NA,TRBD1,TRBJ2-7,TRBV5-1,CASSPIPGQPYEQYF,TGCGCCAGCAGCCCCATCCCGGGACAGCCGTACGAGCAGTACTTC
NA,TRBD2,TRBJ2-1,TRBV7-7,CASSLFGTSGEQFF,TGTGCTAGCAGCCTATTCGGGACTAGCGGCGAGCAGTTCTTC
NA,NA,TRBJ1-1,TRBV7-3,CASSFGGGLGREAFF,TGTGCCAGCAGCTTTGGGGGGGGGTTAGGGAGAGAAGCTTTCTTT
NA,NA,TRBJ2-7,TRBV18,CASSPPVSLGSYEQYF,TGTGCCAGCTCACCACCCGTTAGCCTAGGTTCCTACGAGCAGTACTTC
once,NA,TRBJ2-1,TRBV27,CASSESPVRFDEQFF,TGTGCCAGCAGTGAATCGCCCGTACGGTTCGATGAGCAGTTCTTC
NA,NA,TRBJ2-7,TRBV7-2,CASKDQGGVGEQYF,TGTGCCAGCAAGGATCAGGGGGGTGTGGGCGAGCAGTACTTC
NA,TRBD1,TRBJ2-1,TRBV9,CASSVVGQGVEYNEQFF,TGTGCCAGCAGCGTAGTCGGACAGGGGGTGGAGTACAATGAGCAGTTCTTC
NA,NA,TRBJ1-1,TRBV20-1,CSASDSFEAFF,TGCAGTGCGAGCGACAGTTTTGAAGCTTTCTTT
NA,TRBD1,TRBJ1-1,TRBV5-4,CASSLEEGAQVEAFF,TGTGCCAGCAGCTTGGAGGAGGGGGCGCAGGTTGAAGCTTTCTTT
NA,TRBD1,TRBJ2-1,TRBV2,CARALTGDGTYNEQFF,TGTGCCAGAGCTTTGACAGGGGATGGGACCTACAATGAGCAGTTCTTC
NA,TRBD2,TRBJ2-1,TRBV12-5,CASGLGRPAGGQYNEQFF,TGTGCTAGTGGTTTGGGGAGGCCAGCGGGGGGACAGTACAATGAGCAGTTCTTC
NA,TRBD1,TRBJ2-7,TRBV5-4,CASSFGPGGIYEQYF,TGTGCCAGCAGCTTTGGGCCAGGGGGCATCTACGAGCAGTACTTC
NA,TRBD2,TRBJ2-1,TRBV18,CASSPGVAGTYNEQFF,TGTGCCAGCTCACCCGGAGTAGCGGGGACATACAATGAGCAGTTCTTC
NA,NA,TRBJ2-7,TRBV2,CASSGETSGFYEQYF,TGTGCCAGCAGTGGGGAGACGTCGGGATTTTACGAGCAGTACTTC
few,NA,TRBJ1-1,TRBV20-1,CSATLIDGAFF,TGCAGTGCTACTCTAATAGATGGAGCTTTCTTT
NA,TRBD2,TRBJ2-7,TRBV11-2,CASSGTSVLGEQYF,TGTGCCAGCAGCGGGACTAGCGTGCTCGGCGAGCAGTACTTC
NA,TRBD1,TRBJ2-7,TRBV5-1,CASSLAVGTGGSYEQYF,TGCGCCAGCAGCTTGGCCGTTGGGACAGGGGGCTCCTACGAGCAGTACTTC
NA,NA,TRBJ2-7,TRBV19,CASGRPGYEQYF,TGTGCCAGTGGACGCCCAGGGTACGAGCAGTACTTC
NA,TRBD2,TRBJ2-1,TRBV6-1,CASSVTSSGISSYNEQFF,TGTGCCAGCAGTGTGACGTCTAGCGGGATCAGCTCCTACAATGAGCAGTTCTTC
NA,NA,TRBJ2-7,TRBV27,CAGSLTQVYEQYF,TGTGCCGGCAGTTTAACACAAGTCTACGAGCAGTACTTC
NA,TRBD1,TRBJ2-7,TRBV7-9,CASSPGDRSFSYEQYF,TGTGCCAGCAGCCCGGGGGACAGGAGTTTCTCCTACGAGCAGTACTTC
NA,NA,TRBJ1-1,TRBV6-5,CASSALQGWNTEAFF,TGTGCCAGCAGTGCTCTGCAGGGGTGGAACACTGAAGCTTTCTTT
NA,TRBD1,TRBJ1-4,TRBV9,CASSLGAGGTNEKLFF,TGTGCCAGCAGCCTTGGGGCAGGGGGAACTAATGAAAAACTGTTTTTT
NA,TRBD2,TRBJ2-7,TRBV29-1,CSVEDKERGGPYEQYF,TGCAGCGTTGAAGATAAGGAGCGGGGGGGCCCATACGAGCAGTACTTC
once,NA,TRBJ1-6,TRBV9,CASTGNPNSPLHF,TGTGCCAGCACGGGGAACCCAAATTCCCCCCTCCACTTT
NA,TRBD2,TRBJ2-3,TRBV6-4,CASSASTSGGTDTQYF,TGTGCCAGCAGTGCCTCCACTAGCGGGGGGACAGATACGCAGTATTTT
NA,TRBD2,TRBJ2-3,TRBV4-3,CASSREASGGPTTDTQYF,TGCGCCAGCAGCCGGGAGGCTAGCGGGGGGCCGACCACAGATACGCAGTATTTT
NA,TRBD1,TRBJ1-2,TRBV2,CASSRTGDGGYTF,TGTGCCAGCAGTAGGACAGGGGATGGAGGCTACACCTTC
few,TRBD1,TRBJ2-7,TRBV10-1,CASSPWGQVNNYEQYF,TGCGCCAGCAGTCCCTGGGGACAGGTGAATAACTACGAGCAGTACTTC
NA,NA,TRBJ2-7,TRBV29-1,CSVDYSGRNEQYF,TGCAGTGTTGATTACTCAGGGCGGAACGAGCAGTACTTC
NA,NA,TRBJ1-2,TRBV13,CASSFGGADGYTF,TGTGCCAGCAGCTTTGGAGGGGCTGATGGCTACACCTTC
NA,TRBD2,TRBJ2-1,TRBV5-4,CASSLVGRGVNEQFF,TGTGCCAGCAGCCTGGTGGGCCGGGGGGTCAATGAGCAGTTCTTC
once,NA,TRBJ1-1,TRBV29-1,CSVARGGGGNTEAFF,TGCAGCGTTGCTCGCGGTGGGGGGGGGAACACTGAAGCTTTCTTT
NA,TRBD1,TRBJ2-5,TRBV27,CASSLLTGGEETQYF,TGTGCCAGCAGTTTATTGACAGGGGGGGAGGAGACCCAGTACTTC
NA,NA,TRBJ2-2,TRBV27,CASSFGGPNTGELFF,TGTGCCAGCAGTTTCGGGGGGCCGAACACCGGGGAGCTGTTTTTT
NA,NA,TRBJ1-2,TRBV4-2,CASSQEGGSYGYTF,TGTGCCAGCAGCCAAGAAGGCGGGAGCTATGGCTACACCTTC
NA,TRBD1,TRBJ2-7,TRBV7-3,CASSLDRVGSYEQYF,TGTGCCAGCAGCTTAGACAGGGTAGGATCCTACGAGCAGTACTTC
NA,TRBD2,TRBJ2-3,TRBV9,CASSVGRLAGADTQYF,TGTGCCAGCAGCGTAGGTCGGCTAGCGGGGGCAGATACGCAGTATTTT
few,TRBD2,TRBJ2-1,TRBV2,CASRGTSGAEQFF,TGTGCCAGCAGGGGGACTAGCGGGGCTGAGCAGTTCTTC
NA,NA,TRBJ1-6,TRBV6-4,CASSDRGDYNSPLHF,TGTGCCAGCAGTGACCGCGGGGACTATAATTCCCCCCTCCACTTT
NA,TRBD1,TRBJ2-7,TRBV30,CAWSARDRVMHEQYF,TGTGCCTGGAGTGCCCGGGACAGGGTGATGCACGAGCAGTACTTC